The clone carrying this T cell receptor (beta chain) was seen a few times. Antigen: not known. Study results and caveats: Whole repertoires were not studied in the larger cohort, only one V-J beta rearrangement.

Cells sorted as Tregs were CD4+, CD25+ and CD127-/low. Full-length variable regions came from constant-region reverse primers plus semi-nested Nested Universal Primer A PCR. Via MiXCR, TCRdb re-called the 5' RACE reads, giving one row per CDR3 protein. The table lists tens of thousands of distinct CDR3 sequences, around 24% of them singletons. CDR1 is DFQATT, CDR2 SNEGSKA, per germline (reference sequence). This CDR3 contains 17 residues. V was pared by 4 bases and J by 0 bases, with 6 bases of the junction left unmatched. Sequenced input: tumor-infiltrating Tregs sorted from the breast tumor. J is TRBJ2-1 and V is TRBV20-1, with 13 bases matching TRBD2. The origin of this receptor is a female donor with breast cancer. The CDR3 loop is CSAKTSGGPHSYNEQFF. The CDR3 DNA is TGCAGTGCTAAGACTAGCGGGGGGCCCCACTCCTACAATGAGCAGTTCTTC.